This TCR beta chain was recovered during a study of T cells in Graves' hyperthyroidism and ophthalmopathy. Points from the study as a whole: The model made its ophthalmopathy prediction, and onset followed a median roughly six months later.

The TCR beta CDR3 regions underwent amplification using RNA transcripts as the source. During a first-round RT-PCR of the TCR CDR3, the HTBI primer set was used. Using its own MiXCR run on the multiplex PCR reads, TCRdb lists one record per CDR3 protein. Of a few hundred thousand distinct CDR3 sequences in the sample, around 45% were seen once. The CDR3 totals 14 residues. V gave up 3 bases and J gave up 8 bases, with 14 bases separating them. The germline CDR1 and CDR2 sequences are SGDLS and YYNGEE. Points on this clonotype: Its antigen is not known.

Stability of Graves' hyperthyroidism was defined as absent ophthalmopathy progression within 18 months. In patients aged 18 to 65, hyperthyroidism was newly diagnosed, with duration under 2 months. Each diagnosis was grounded in clinical symptoms, serum thyroxine and TRAb, thyroid ultrasound, and orbital computed tomography. The receptor's source is a woman aged 18-29 years with Graves' hyperthyroidism. The chain combines TRBV9 with TRBJ1-4, with D possibly being TRBD1 (5 bases). Sequences were obtained from peripheral blood or thyroid tissue (not recorded which). The DNA of the CDR3 is TGTGCCAGCAGCGCCCCGGTGGGGGACGAAAAACTGTTTTTT. This gives the protein CASSAPVGDEKLFF.